The 8 T cell receptor beta chains listed next were all sequenced from one sample in a study of breast tumors, draining lymph nodes, adjacent tissues. TCRdb processed the multiplex PCR reads anew with MiXCR; each CDR3 protein has one entry. The table has more than 50,000 distinct CDR3 sequences, under 50% seen once. The sample was breast tumor tissue. The receptors stem from a female donor with breast cancer. Some clones in this sample may be carry-over from other donors' samples.

This clonotype was detected ten times or more. The chain carries TRBV11-3 and TRBJ1-3; unclear D gene. The germline gives CDR1 SGHNT, CDR2 YENEEA. With 3 bases removed from V and 4 bases from J, the gap between germline ends came to 16 bases. The CDR3 loop spans 16 amino acids. As DNA, the CDR3 is TGTGCCAGCAGCTTCCCTACAGTTATTGGGGGAAACACCATATATTTT. This encodes CASSFPTVIGGNTIYF. The full variable domain, with the rest looked up from reference TRBV11-3 and TRBJ1-3, is EAGVVQSPRYKIIEKKQPVAFWCNPISGHNTLYWYLQNLGQGPELLIRYENEEAVDDSQLPKDRFSAERLKGVDSTLKIQPAELGDSAVYLCASSFPTVIGGNTIYFGEGSWLTVV.

This clonotype was picked up many times. The gene calls are TRBV19 and TRBJ1-6, with 8 bases lining up with TRBD1. The trim removed 6 bases at V and 6 bases at J, leaving 7 bases unmatched. The CDR3 length is 15 residues. CDR1 is LNHDA, CDR2 SQIVND, per germline (reference sequence). CDR3 residues: CASREGTGLNSPLHF. The CDR3 DNA is TGTGCCAGTAGAGAGGGGACAGGTCTTAATTCACCCCTCCACTTT.

The sample holds many counts of this clonotype. The V call is TRBV11-1, the J call TRBJ2-2, with D perhaps matching TRBD1 (6 bases). The V end was cut by 1 base, the J end by 5 bases, with 11 bases between. The germline gives CDR1 SGHAT, CDR2 FQDESV (reference sequence). The CDR3 is 15 amino acids. The DNA for the CDR3 is TGTGCCAGCAGCTTAGTAACTCAGGGGACCGGGGAGCTGTTTTTT. As protein: CASSLVTQGTGELFF.

The chain has TRBV10-1 and TRBJ2-3; 12 bases match TRBD2. CDR1 and CDR2 (germline): WNHNN, SYGVQD (reference sequence). The CDR3 is 17 amino acids. After removal of 3 bases from V and 6 bases from J, the junction contained 10 bases not matched to a gene. The CDR3 sequence: CASSDGTSGPAGDTQYF. CDR3 coding DNA: TGCGCCAGCAGTGACGGGACTAGCGGGCCCGCCGGGGATACGCAGTATTTT.

The chain uses TRBV4-2 and TRBJ2-7, with D tentatively TRBD1 (6 bases). This CDR3 is 15 amino acids long. Trimming shortened V by 0 bases and J by 0 bases, and 9 bases separated the two germline ends. Germline values: CDR1 LGHNA, CDR2 YNFKEQ. CDR3 nucleotide sequence: TGTGCCAGCAGCCAAGAGACAGGAGGCTCCTACGAGCAGTACTTC. Translating gives CASSQETGGSYEQYF.

The DNA for the CDR3 is TGCAGTGCTAGAGATCTCCGACTTTCCTCCTACGAGCAGTACTTC. Protein product: CSARDLRLSSYEQYF. The chain uses TRBV20-1 and TRBJ2-7; D gene uncertain. The CDR3 loop spans 15 amino acids. The germline V and J ends were trimmed by 0 bases and 0 bases, with 12 bases remaining between them. CDR1 is DFQATT, CDR2 SNEGSKA, per germline (reference sequence).

This clonotype was seen only once. The V gene is TRBV7-8, the J gene TRBJ2-1, with TRBD1 as a possible D gene (6 bases). V gave up 1 base and J gave up 8 bases, with 15 bases separating them. Germline V gene sequence: CDR1 SGHVS, CDR2 FQNEAQ. CDR3 length equals 15 residues. CDR3 sequence: CASSLESQGKDEQFF. The CDR3 nucleotides read TGTGCCAGCAGCTTAGAGTCGCAGGGGAAGGATGAGCAGTTCTTC. Together with reference TRBV7-8 and TRBJ2-1, the CDR3 gives the full variable domain: GAGVSQSPRYKVAKRGQDVALRCDPISGHVSLFWYQQALGQGPEFLTYFQNEAQLDKSGLPSDRFFAERPEGSVSTLKIQRTQQEDSAVYLCASSLESQGKDEQFFGPGTRLTVL.

This clonotype was counted a single time. V and J are TRBV24-1 and TRBJ2-7; 7 bases line up with TRBD1. CDR1 and CDR2 (germline): KGHDR, SFDVKD. V lost 4 bases, J lost 5 bases, and 7 bases stayed unmatched. The CDR3 extends over 14 amino acids. CDR3 DNA: TGTGCCACCAGTGACACCCGACAGGGCCACGAGCAGTACTTC. Translation gives CATSDTRQGHEQYF.